This is a list of T cell receptor beta chains from one sample in a study of cytomegalovirus exposure and HLA in healthy donors. Sequenced by immunoSEQ multiplex PCR; TCRdb stores in-frame clones only, minus some. The sample yields roughly 100,000 clones, under 85% seen once. The specimen was PBMCs. All receptors come from a man aged 25-40 years in good health and CMV-seronegative. CDR3s include the opening cysteine and the closing phenylalanine or tryptophan. Fields, in order: J gene, clone size, V gene, D gene, CDR3 DNA, CDR3 protein. D genes are given only for firm matches. Size values are once, few and many counts, or a class for expanded clones, and some rows have none.

j_call: TRBJ2-4
clone_size: few
v_call: TRBV2
d_call: TRBD2
cdr3_nt: TGTGCCAGCAGTGTCTTGATAGCGGGAGTTGACATTCAGTACTTC
cdr3_aa: CASSVLIAGVDIQYF

j_call: TRBJ1-3
clone_size: -
v_call: TRBV5-1
d_call: -
cdr3_nt: TGCGCCAGCAGCTTGGGAGCAGGCACTGGAAACACCATATATTTT
cdr3_aa: CASSLGAGTGNTIYF

j_call: TRBJ2-6
clone_size: -
v_call: TRBV18
d_call: -
cdr3_nt: TGTGCCAGCTCACCGGGCAGGTCCGGGGCCAACGTCCTGACTTTC
cdr3_aa: CASSPGRSGANVLTF

j_call: TRBJ2-3
clone_size: few
v_call: TRBV7-7
d_call: -
cdr3_nt: TGTGCCAGCAGCTTAGGGCTAGAAGGTACAGATACGCAGTATTTT
cdr3_aa: CASSLGLEGTDTQYF

j_call: TRBJ2-1
clone_size: -
v_call: TRBV7-3
d_call: TRBD2
cdr3_nt: TGTGCCAGCAGCTTAACGCGGCTAGCGGGAGTAAGTGAGCAGTTCTTC
cdr3_aa: CASSLTRLAGVSEQFF

j_call: TRBJ2-3
clone_size: -
v_call: TRBV19
d_call: -
cdr3_nt: TGTGCCAGTAGTATGGCCCTGGGGGTACGGGGGGATACGCAGTATTTT
cdr3_aa: CASSMALGVRGDTQYF

j_call: TRBJ2-1
clone_size: -
v_call: TRBV28
d_call: TRBD1
cdr3_nt: TGTGCCAGCAGACCAGGGACAGGGGAGGGCTACAATGAGCAGTTCTTC
cdr3_aa: CASRPGTGEGYNEQFF

j_call: TRBJ1-4
clone_size: -
v_call: TRBV20-1
d_call: -
cdr3_nt: TGCAGTGCTAGACACGGGGAAAAACTGTTTTTT
cdr3_aa: CSARHGEKLFF

j_call: TRBJ1-2
clone_size: once
v_call: TRBV5-4
d_call: TRBD1
cdr3_nt: TGTGCCAGCAGCTCAGGGGGCGCATATGGCTACACCTTC
cdr3_aa: CASSSGGAYGYTF

j_call: TRBJ1-4
clone_size: -
v_call: TRBV5-1
d_call: -
cdr3_nt: TGCGCCAGCAGCCTCCTGGGGCGGCCCGCAACTAATGAAAAACTGTTTTTT
cdr3_aa: CASSLLGRPATNEKLFF

j_call: TRBJ2-1
clone_size: -
v_call: TRBV6-6
d_call: -
cdr3_nt: TGTGCCAGCAGTTTGGTGCGGGGCAACAATGAGCAGTTCTTC
cdr3_aa: CASSLVRGNNEQFF

j_call: TRBJ2-5
clone_size: -
v_call: TRBV19
d_call: -
cdr3_nt: TGTGCCAGTAGTATAGGACTCGCGCAGGAGACCCAGTACTTC
cdr3_aa: CASSIGLAQETQYF

j_call: TRBJ1-1
clone_size: few
v_call: TRBV29-1
d_call: -
cdr3_nt: TGCAGCGTTGAGCAGGGAGGCACTGAAGCTTTCTTT
cdr3_aa: CSVEQGGTEAFF

j_call: TRBJ1-1
clone_size: -
v_call: TRBV19
d_call: -
cdr3_nt: TGTGCCAGTAGTCAGACTAACACTGAAGCTTTCTTT
cdr3_aa: CASSQTNTEAFF

j_call: TRBJ1-2
clone_size: -
v_call: TRBV6-5
d_call: TRBD1
cdr3_nt: TGTGCCAGTAGACGGACAGGGGCGGAAAGGGGCTACACCTTC
cdr3_aa: CASRRTGAERGYTF

j_call: TRBJ1-2
clone_size: -
v_call: TRBV6-1
d_call: -
cdr3_nt: TGTGCCAGCAGTGAAGAGGGGTTATATGGCTACACCTTC
cdr3_aa: CASSEEGLYGYTF

j_call: TRBJ1-1
clone_size: -
v_call: TRBV25-1
d_call: -
cdr3_nt: TGTGCCAGCAGTGCCGGGGTCACTGAAGCTTTCTTT
cdr3_aa: CASSAGVTEAFF

j_call: TRBJ1-4
clone_size: -
v_call: TRBV7-2
d_call: TRBD1
cdr3_nt: TGTGCCAGCAGTCTTAGGACAGGGATGTTGACTAATGAAAAACTGTTTTTT
cdr3_aa: CASSLRTGMLTNEKLFF

j_call: TRBJ2-7
clone_size: few
v_call: TRBV10-3
d_call: TRBD1
cdr3_nt: TGTGCCATCGGAGACAGGGGTTACTACGAGCAGTACTTC
cdr3_aa: CAIGDRGYYEQYF

j_call: TRBJ2-7
clone_size: once
v_call: TRBV7-2
d_call: TRBD1
cdr3_nt: TGTGCCAGCAGCTTAGGAGGGACAGGGGCCGGGTACGAGCAGTACTTC
cdr3_aa: CASSLGGTGAGYEQYF

j_call: TRBJ2-1
clone_size: -
v_call: TRBV15
d_call: TRBD1
cdr3_nt: TGTGCCACCAGCAGTCAAGCGGGACAGGGCCCACTCAATGAGCAGTTCTTC
cdr3_aa: CATSSQAGQGPLNEQFF

j_call: TRBJ2-1
clone_size: -
v_call: TRBV28
d_call: TRBD1
cdr3_nt: TGTGCCAGCAGTTTAGCCGGACAGGGGTTCAATGAGCAGTTCTTC
cdr3_aa: CASSLAGQGFNEQFF

j_call: TRBJ1-2
clone_size: -
v_call: TRBV2
d_call: -
cdr3_nt: TGTGCCAGCAGTGACAGGGGCTATGGCTACACCTTC
cdr3_aa: CASSDRGYGYTF

j_call: TRBJ1-1
clone_size: -
v_call: TRBV7-6
d_call: -
cdr3_nt: TGTGCCAGCAGCGCCACAGGATTGAACACTGAAGCTTTCTTT
cdr3_aa: CASSATGLNTEAFF

j_call: TRBJ2-7
clone_size: -
v_call: TRBV29-1
d_call: TRBD2
cdr3_nt: TGCAGCTTCAAGGGGACTAGCCCAGAGCAGTACTTC
cdr3_aa: CSFKGTSPEQYF

j_call: TRBJ2-3
clone_size: -
v_call: TRBV7-3
d_call: -
cdr3_nt: TGTGCCAGCAGCTTAACTAGTCCCACAGATACGCAGTATTTT
cdr3_aa: CASSLTSPTDTQYF

j_call: TRBJ1-1
clone_size: -
v_call: TRBV28
d_call: -
cdr3_nt: TGTGCCAGCAGTTCCGGTGTAAACACTGAAGCTTTCTTT
cdr3_aa: CASSSGVNTEAFF

j_call: TRBJ1-2
clone_size: few
v_call: TRBV4-1
d_call: -
cdr3_nt: TGCGCCAGCAGCCAAGGCCCGGTGTCGATCTATGGCTACACCTTC
cdr3_aa: CASSQGPVSIYGYTF

j_call: TRBJ1-1
clone_size: -
v_call: TRBV10-3
d_call: -
cdr3_nt: TGTGCCATCAGGGCCGAAGCCAGGGGAAACACTGAAGCTTTCTTT
cdr3_aa: CAIRAEARGNTEAFF

j_call: TRBJ1-4
clone_size: -
v_call: TRBV5-1
d_call: -
cdr3_nt: TGCGCCAGCAGCTACGGACAGATAGCAACTAATGAAAAACTGTTTTTT
cdr3_aa: CASSYGQIATNEKLFF

j_call: TRBJ1-1
clone_size: -
v_call: TRBV11-2
d_call: TRBD1
cdr3_nt: TGTGCCAGCAGCGAATTCCGACAGGGGACGCTTATAGCTTTCTTT
cdr3_aa: CASSEFRQGTLIAFF

j_call: TRBJ2-5
clone_size: -
v_call: TRBV27
d_call: TRBD2
cdr3_nt: TGTGCCAGCGGGGGAGGGAGAGTAGAAGAGACCCAGTACTTC
cdr3_aa: CASGGGRVEETQYF

j_call: TRBJ2-7
clone_size: -
v_call: TRBV19
d_call: TRBD1
cdr3_nt: TGTGCCAGTAGTTCTCGGGACAGGGCCACCTACGAGCAGTACTTC
cdr3_aa: CASSSRDRATYEQYF

j_call: TRBJ2-2
clone_size: -
v_call: TRBV19
d_call: TRBD1
cdr3_nt: TGTGCCAGTAGTACGAGGGGGCAGGGGGACACCGGGGAGCTGTTTTTT
cdr3_aa: CASSTRGQGDTGELFF

j_call: TRBJ2-5
clone_size: -
v_call: TRBV9
d_call: TRBD2
cdr3_nt: TGTGCCAGCAGCGGCAATGGCGGGGGGCGAGAGACCCAGTACTTC
cdr3_aa: CASSGNGGGRETQYF

j_call: TRBJ2-1
clone_size: -
v_call: TRBV10-1
d_call: TRBD1
cdr3_nt: TGCGCCAGCAGCACACAGGGGACCTACAATGAGCAGTTCTTC
cdr3_aa: CASSTQGTYNEQFF

j_call: TRBJ1-5
clone_size: once
v_call: TRBV27
d_call: -
cdr3_nt: TGTGCCAGCAGTGGACAGAGCAATCAGCCCCAGCATTTT
cdr3_aa: CASSGQSNQPQHF

j_call: TRBJ2-3
clone_size: -
v_call: TRBV5-1
d_call: -
cdr3_nt: TGCGCCAGCAGCCCAGAGCGACGGAACACAGATACGCAGTATTTT
cdr3_aa: CASSPERRNTDTQYF

j_call: TRBJ1-2
clone_size: -
v_call: TRBV2
d_call: TRBD1
cdr3_nt: TGTGCCAGCAGTGAGTGGGGACAGGGGACCTATGGCTACACCTTC
cdr3_aa: CASSEWGQGTYGYTF

j_call: TRBJ1-1
clone_size: -
v_call: TRBV2
d_call: -
cdr3_nt: TGTGCCAGCACCGGACAGAGGAACACTGAAGCTTTCTTT
cdr3_aa: CASTGQRNTEAFF

j_call: TRBJ2-3
clone_size: -
v_call: TRBV12-5
d_call: TRBD2
cdr3_nt: TGTGCTAGTGGTTTGGCCAGGGCGGGGGTAGATACGCAGTATTTT
cdr3_aa: CASGLARAGVDTQYF